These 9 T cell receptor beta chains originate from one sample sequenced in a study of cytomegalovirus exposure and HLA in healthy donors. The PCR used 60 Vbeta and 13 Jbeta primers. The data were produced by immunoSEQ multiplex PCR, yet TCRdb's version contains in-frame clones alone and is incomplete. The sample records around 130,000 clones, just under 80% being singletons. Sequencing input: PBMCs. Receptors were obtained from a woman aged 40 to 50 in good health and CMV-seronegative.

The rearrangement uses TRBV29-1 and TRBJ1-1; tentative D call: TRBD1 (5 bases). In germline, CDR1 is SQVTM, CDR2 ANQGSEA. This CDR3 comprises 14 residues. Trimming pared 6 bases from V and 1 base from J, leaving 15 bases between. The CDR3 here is CSVAPGGGNTEAFF. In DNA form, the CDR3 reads TGCAGCGTCGCACCCGGGGGGGGGAACACTGAAGCTTTCTTT. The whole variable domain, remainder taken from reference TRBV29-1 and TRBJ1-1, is SAVISQKPSRDICQRGTSLTIQCQVDSQVTMMFWYRQQPGQSLTLIATANQGSEATYESGFVIDKFPISRPNLTFSTLTVSNMSPEDSSIYLCSVAPGGGNTEAFFGQGTRLTVV.

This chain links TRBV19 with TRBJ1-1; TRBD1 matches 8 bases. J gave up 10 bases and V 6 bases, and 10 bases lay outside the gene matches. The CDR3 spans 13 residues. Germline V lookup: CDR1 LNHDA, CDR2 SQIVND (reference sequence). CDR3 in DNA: TGTGCCAGTAGGGGACAGGCCCCTACAGCAGCTTTCTTT. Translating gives CASRGQAPTAAFF.

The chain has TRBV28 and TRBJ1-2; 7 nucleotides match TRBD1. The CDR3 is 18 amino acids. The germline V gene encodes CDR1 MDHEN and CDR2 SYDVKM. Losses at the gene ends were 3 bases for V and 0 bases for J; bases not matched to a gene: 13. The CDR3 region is CASSLDRWDSRSNYGYTF. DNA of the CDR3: TGTGCCAGCAGTTTGGACAGGTGGGACTCTAGGTCTAACTATGGCTACACCTTC.

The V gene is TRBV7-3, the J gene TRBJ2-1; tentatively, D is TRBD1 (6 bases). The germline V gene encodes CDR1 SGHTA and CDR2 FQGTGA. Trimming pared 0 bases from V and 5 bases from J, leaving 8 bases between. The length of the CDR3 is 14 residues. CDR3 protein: CASSLTQGNNEQFF. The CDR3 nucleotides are TGTGCCAGCAGCTTAACGCAGGGGAACAATGAGCAGTTCTTC.

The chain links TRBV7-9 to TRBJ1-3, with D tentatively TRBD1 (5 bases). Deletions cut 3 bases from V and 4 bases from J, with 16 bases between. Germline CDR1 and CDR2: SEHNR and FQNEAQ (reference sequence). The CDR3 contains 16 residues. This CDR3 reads CASSFLTGALGNTIYF. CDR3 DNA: TGTGCCAGCAGCTTTCTTACAGGAGCCTTGGGAAACACCATATATTTT.

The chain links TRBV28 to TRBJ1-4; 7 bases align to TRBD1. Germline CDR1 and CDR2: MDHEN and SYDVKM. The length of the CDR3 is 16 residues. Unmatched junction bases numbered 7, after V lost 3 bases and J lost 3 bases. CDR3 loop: CASSLPDRVSNEKLFF. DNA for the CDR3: TGTGCCAGCAGTTTGCCAGACAGGGTTTCTAATGAAAAACTGTTTTTT. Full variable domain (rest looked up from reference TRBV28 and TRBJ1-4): DVKVTQSSRYLVKRTGEKVFLECVQDMDHENMFWYRQDPGLGLRLIYFSYDVKMKEKGDIPEGYSVSREKKERFSLILESASTNQTSMYLCASSLPDRVSNEKLFFGSGTQLSVL.

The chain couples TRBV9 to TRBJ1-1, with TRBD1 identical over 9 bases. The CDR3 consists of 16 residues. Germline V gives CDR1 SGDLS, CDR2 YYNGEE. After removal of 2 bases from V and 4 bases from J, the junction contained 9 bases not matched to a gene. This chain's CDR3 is CASSVRGNRGPTEAFF. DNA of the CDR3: TGTGCCAGCAGCGTCAGGGGAAACAGGGGGCCCACTGAAGCTTTCTTT. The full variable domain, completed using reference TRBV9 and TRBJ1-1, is DSGVTQTPKHLITATGQRVTLRCSPRSGDLSVYWYQQSLDQGLQFLIQYYNGEERAKGNILERFSAQQFPDLHSELNLSSLELGDSALYFCASSVRGNRGPTEAFFGQGTRLTVV.

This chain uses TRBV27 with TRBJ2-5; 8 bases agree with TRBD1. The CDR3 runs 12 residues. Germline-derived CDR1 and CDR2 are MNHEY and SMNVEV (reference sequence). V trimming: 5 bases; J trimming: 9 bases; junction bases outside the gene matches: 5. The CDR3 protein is CASSDRGAAQYF. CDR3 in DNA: TGTGCCAGCAGTGACAGGGGAGCGGCCCAGTACTTC.

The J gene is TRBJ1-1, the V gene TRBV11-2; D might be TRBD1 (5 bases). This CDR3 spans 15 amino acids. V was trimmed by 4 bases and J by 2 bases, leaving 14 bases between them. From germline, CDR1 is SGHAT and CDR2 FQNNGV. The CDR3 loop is CASSWGRTQNTEAFF. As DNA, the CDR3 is TGTGCCAGCAGCTGGGGCAGGACACAAAACACTGAAGCTTTCTTT.